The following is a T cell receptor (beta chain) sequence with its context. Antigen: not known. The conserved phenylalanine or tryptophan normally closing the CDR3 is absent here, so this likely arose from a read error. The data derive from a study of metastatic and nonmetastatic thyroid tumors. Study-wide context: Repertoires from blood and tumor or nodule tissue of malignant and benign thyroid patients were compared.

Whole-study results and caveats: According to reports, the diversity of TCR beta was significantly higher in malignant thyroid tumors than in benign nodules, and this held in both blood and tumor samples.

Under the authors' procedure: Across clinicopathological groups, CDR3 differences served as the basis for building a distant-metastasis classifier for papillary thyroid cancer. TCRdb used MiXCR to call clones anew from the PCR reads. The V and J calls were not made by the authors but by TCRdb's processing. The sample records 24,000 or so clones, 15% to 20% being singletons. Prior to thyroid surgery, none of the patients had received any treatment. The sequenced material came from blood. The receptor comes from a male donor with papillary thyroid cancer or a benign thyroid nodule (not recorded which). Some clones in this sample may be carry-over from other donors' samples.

The CDR3 coding sequence is TGTGCCAGCAGCTGGACTAGCCCCGGGGAGCTGTTTTTA. It yields the protein CASSWTSPGELFL. The rearrangement joins TRBV7-9 to TRBJ2-2, with TRBD2 matching over 8 bases. Germline CDR1 and CDR2: SEHNR and FQNEAQ (reference sequence). V was clipped by 4 bases and J by 6 bases; unmatched bases: 1. The length of the CDR3 is 13 residues.